Presented here are 10 T cell receptor beta chains from one specimen sequenced in a study of blood T cell repertoires in COVID-19 (dated by TCRdb to the early 2020s). The library was produced with the immunoSEQ multiplex PCR assay. The table comes from immuneACCESS by way of TCRdb, which keeps in-frame sequences with V and J called. Part of the clones is missing from these tables; in studies checked, under half for an unresolved V gene and the rest for unknown reasons. The sample records 170,000 or so clones, roughly nine tenths of which are singletons. The top ten constitute 1.5% to 2% of the sample. Sequencing used peripheral blood. These receptors were collected from a young man who had recovered from COVID-19.

This rearrangement joins TRBV3-1 (or the pseudogene TRBV3-2) to TRBJ1-5; unclear D gene. The V end was cut by 4 bases, the J end by 5 bases, with 9 bases between. The CDR3 covers 13 residues. Germline lookup yields CDR1 LGHDT and CDR2 YNNKEL (reference sequence). The CDR3 DNA sequence: TGTGCCAGCAGCCGAGGCTACTATCAGCCCCAGCATTTT. Residues: CASSRGYYQPQHF.

The chain couples TRBV5-4 to TRBJ2-5; D is possibly TRBD1 (8 bases). Germline values: CDR1 SGHNT, CDR2 YYREEE (reference sequence). This CDR3 has 16 amino acids. V shed 3 bases and J shed 1 base, with 16 bases lying between them. The CDR3 sequence is CASSSTGGGPQETQYF. The DNA for the CDR3 is TGTGCCAGCAGCTCTACAGGGGGGGGGCCCCAAGAGACCCAGTACTTC.

V gene TRBV3-1 (or the pseudogene TRBV3-2) combines with J gene TRBJ1-3, with D perhaps matching TRBD1 (5 bases). V was clipped by 4 bases and J by 3 bases, with 13 bases between them. CDR1 is LGHDT, CDR2 YNNKEL, per germline (reference sequence). CDR3 length equals 15 residues. This CDR3 is CASSPTRAGGNTIYF. In DNA, the CDR3 is TGTGCCAGCAGCCCGACCAGGGCAGGTGGAAACACCATATATTTT.

The chain recombines TRBV19 with TRBJ2-3, with D possibly being TRBD1 (8 bases). Germline assignment: CDR1 LNHDA and CDR2 SQIVND (reference sequence). This CDR3 is 22 amino acids long. V was trimmed by 3 bases and J by 3 bases, leaving 34 bases between them. The CDR3 sequence is CASSIRDRSGGERLARTDTQYF. The CDR3 DNA reads TGTGCCAGTAGTATTAGGGATCGATCAGGGGGCGAAAGACTAGCTAGGACAGATACGCAGTATTTT.

This chain links TRBV3-1 (or the pseudogene TRBV3-2) with TRBJ2-7; TRBD1 agrees at 10 bases. The CDR3 has 17 residues. V gave up 3 bases and J gave up 4 bases; unmatched junction bases: 12. Germline V CDR1 and CDR2: LGHDT, YNNKEL (reference sequence). Here the CDR3 reads CASSQRLRDRGVYEQYF. CDR3 DNA: TGTGCCAGCAGCCAGAGGCTTCGGGACAGGGGCGTTTACGAGCAGTACTTC.

The rearrangement links TRBV2 to TRBJ2-3; perhaps TRBD1 as D (6 bases). This CDR3 is built from 15 residues. V lost 7 bases to trimming and J lost 2 bases, with 16 bases between them. Per germline, CDR1 SNHLY and CDR2 FYNNEI. The CDR3 DNA reads TGTGCCAGCAACCCAAGGACAGAATCCACAGATACGCAGTATTTT. Its protein is CASNPRTESTDTQYF. The whole variable domain, remainder taken from reference TRBV2 and TRBJ2-3, is EPEVTQTPSHQVTQMGQEVILRCVPISNHLYFYWYRQILGQKVEFLVSFYNNEISEKSEIFDDQFSVERPDGSNFTLKIRSTKLEDSAMYFCASNPRTESTDTQYFGPGTRLTVL.

The count of this clone is one. Here the CDR3 DNA reads TGCAGCGTTGAAGGCCCCTGGGTGGCTAGCGCTCACCAAGAGACCCAGTACTTC. Its translation: CSVEGPWVASAHQETQYF. V gene TRBV29-1 combines with J gene TRBJ2-5; tentative D call: TRBD2 (6 bases). CDR1 and CDR2 (germline): SQVTM, ANQGSEA. The CDR3 totals 18 residues. V lost 1 base and J 0 bases, leaving 21 bases between the germline ends. Full variable domain (rest looked up from reference TRBV29-1 and TRBJ2-5): SAVISQKPSRDICQRGTSLTIQCQVDSQVTMMFWYRQQPGQSLTLIATANQGSEATYESGFVIDKFPISRPNLTFSTLTVSNMSPEDSSIYLCSVEGPWVASAHQETQYFGPGTRLLVL.

This chain joins TRBV18 and TRBJ1-1; D ambiguous. Germline values: CDR1 KGHSH, CDR2 LQKENI. V lost 2 bases and J 1 base, leaving 11 bases between the germline ends. CDR3 length equals 15 residues. The CDR3 DNA reads as TGTGCCAGCTCACCAATCCCGTATTCGAACACTGAAGCTTTCTTT. Amino acid sequence: CASSPIPYSNTEAFF.

The chain has TRBV20-1 and TRBJ2-7, with D possibly TRBD2 on 6 matching bases. The CDR3 spans 11 residues. Germline lookup yields CDR1 DFQATT and CDR2 SNEGSKA (reference sequence). Trimming removed 5 bases at V and 5 bases at J, with 10 bases between. In nucleotides, the CDR3 is TGCAGTGCTTTACTAGCCCACGAGCAGTACTTC. As protein: CSALLAHEQYF.

The chain couples TRBV5-5 to TRBJ2-2; tentative D call: TRBD1 (5 bases). V gave up 0 bases and J gave up 4 bases, with 10 bases separating them. The CDR3 loop spans 15 amino acids. Germline V gives CDR1 SGHKS, CDR2 YYEKEE (reference sequence). DNA of the CDR3: TGTGCCAGCAGCTTGGAGGGGAAGGGCACCGGGGAGCTGTTTTTT. It yields the protein CASSLEGKGTGELFF.